This T cell receptor (beta chain) was documented in a study of blood T cells in healthy people across ages. The V and J ends lost 5 bases and 4 bases respectively, with 15 bases between them. The CDR3 is made up of 15 amino acids. Then a second PCR, running roughly 7 to 11 cycles, was carried out with a sample-barcoded 5' primer and a J-beta primer mix. One entry per CDR3 protein results from TCRdb running MiXCR on the 5' RACE reads. Of about 1.8 million distinct CDR3 sequences listed, roughly 49% are singletons. The receptor was isolated from a woman between 35 and 50 years old in good health. The chain uses TRBV12-3 or TRBV12-4 and TRBJ1-5, with D possibly being TRBD1 (5 bases). Sequenced material: blood. The CDR3 DNA reads TGTGCCAGCAGTAGAGGGGACGGCAATAATCAGCCCCAGCATTTT. This gives the protein CASSRGDGNNQPQHF.